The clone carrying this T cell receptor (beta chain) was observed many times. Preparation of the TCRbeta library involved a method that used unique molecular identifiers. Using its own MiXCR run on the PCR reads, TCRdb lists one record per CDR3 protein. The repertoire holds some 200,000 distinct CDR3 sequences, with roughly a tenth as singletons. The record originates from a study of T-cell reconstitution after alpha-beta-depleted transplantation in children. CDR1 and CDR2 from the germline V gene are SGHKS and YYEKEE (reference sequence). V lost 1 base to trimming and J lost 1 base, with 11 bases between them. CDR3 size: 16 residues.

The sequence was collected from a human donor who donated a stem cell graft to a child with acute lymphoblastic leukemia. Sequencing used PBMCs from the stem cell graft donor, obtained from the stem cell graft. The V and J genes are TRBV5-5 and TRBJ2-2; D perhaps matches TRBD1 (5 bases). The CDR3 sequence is CASSLFVRENTGELFF. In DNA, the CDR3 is TGTGCCAGCAGCTTGTTTGTCAGGGAGAACACCGGGGAGCTGTTTTTT.